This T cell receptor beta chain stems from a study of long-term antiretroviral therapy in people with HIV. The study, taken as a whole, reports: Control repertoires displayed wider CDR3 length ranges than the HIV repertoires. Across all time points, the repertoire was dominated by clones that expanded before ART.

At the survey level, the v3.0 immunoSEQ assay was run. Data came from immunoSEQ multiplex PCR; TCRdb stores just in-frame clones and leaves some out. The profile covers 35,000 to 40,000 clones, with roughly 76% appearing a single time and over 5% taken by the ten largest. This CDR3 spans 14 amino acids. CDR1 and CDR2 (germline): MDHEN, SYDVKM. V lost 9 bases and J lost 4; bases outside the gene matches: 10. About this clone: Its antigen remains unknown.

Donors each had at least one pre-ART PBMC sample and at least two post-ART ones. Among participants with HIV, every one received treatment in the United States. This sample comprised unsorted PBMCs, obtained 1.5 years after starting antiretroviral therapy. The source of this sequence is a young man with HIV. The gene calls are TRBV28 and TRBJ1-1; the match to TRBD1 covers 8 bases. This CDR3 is CASPARGRATEAFF. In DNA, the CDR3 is TGTGCCAGTCCTGCCAGGGGGCGAGCCACTGAAGCTTTCTTT.